The entry that follows covers one TCR beta chain sequence. Relative to the germline gene, one junction end is altered; a read error may explain this. Germline lookup yields CDR1 SSHAT and CDR2 FNYEAQ (reference sequence). The CDR3 is 18 amino acids. The table came from immunoSEQ multiplex PCR; TCRdb's copy has only in-frame clones and leaves some out. The sample comprises 250,000 or so clones, roughly 89% of which are singletons, and 0.94% rests with the top ten. This sample was included in a study of blood T cell repertoires in COVID-19. Sequenced sample: peripheral blood. The rearrangement joins TRBV7-7 to TRBJ2-1; TRBD2 matches 9 bases. The receptor was isolated from a woman aged 40 to 50 who had recovered from COVID-19. CDR3 loop: CASSKTSGGLSSYNEQFF. CDR3 sequence (DNA): TGTGCTAGCAGCAAGACTAGCGGAGGACTCAGCTCCTACAATGAGCAGTTCTTC.